A single sample gave rise to the 8 T cell receptor beta chains below, sequenced in a study of blood T cell repertoires in COVID-19. Assay: immunoSEQ multiplex PCR; the TCRdb copy retains only in-frame clones and omits some. The data contain roughly 39,000 clones, over 80% of them singletons. Sample: peripheral blood. These TCRs come from a woman between 70 and 85 years old with acute or convalescent COVID-19.

This clone has only one observation. V is TRBV11-2 and J is TRBJ2-3, with D perhaps TRBD1 (7 bases). The CDR3 extends over 16 amino acids. V lost 1 base, J lost 4 bases, and 15 bases lay in between. CDR1 and CDR2 from the germline V gene are SGHAT and FQNNGV. The CDR3 spells CASSLVYQGGPDTQYF. The CDR3 DNA reads as TGTGCCAGCAGCTTAGTATATCAGGGGGGCCCAGATACGCAGTATTTT.

V gene TRBV6-2 or TRBV6-3 combines with J gene TRBJ2-5; 8 bases map to TRBD1. Trimming at V came to 0 bases and at J to 5 bases, leaving 8 bases not matched to a gene. The germline CDR1 and CDR2 sequences are MNHEY and SVGEGT. The CDR3 consists of 16 residues. The CDR3 loop reads CASSYSGSGGPETQYF. The DNA of the CDR3 is TGTGCCAGCAGTTACTCGGGATCAGGGGGCCCCGAGACCCAGTACTTC.

The chain recombines TRBV28 with TRBJ2-7, with D tentatively TRBD1 (6 bases). Germline V lookup: CDR1 MDHEN, CDR2 SYDVKM. This CDR3 has 14 residues. The V end was cut by 6 bases, the J end by 6 bases, with 18 bases between. In DNA, the CDR3 is TGTGCCAGCAGAGGACAGCTGTCGTCCGGCGAGCAGTACGTC. The encoded protein is CASRGQLSSGEQYV.

The rearrangement uses TRBV11-2 and TRBJ2-7, with 11 bases matching TRBD1. J gave up 7 bases and V 5 bases, and 4 bases lay outside the gene matches. From germline, CDR1 is SGHAT and CDR2 FQNNGV. This CDR3 contains 13 residues. The DNA of the CDR3 is TGTGCCAGCAGCGCGGACAGGGGGCGGGAGCAGTACGTC. Translated, it gives CASSADRGREQYV.

The V call is TRBV29-1, the J call TRBJ2-3; TRBD2 aligns across 10 bases. CDR1 and CDR2 from the germline V gene are SQVTM and ANQGSEA. This CDR3 spans 15 amino acids. The trim removed 4 bases at V and 4 bases at J, leaving 8 bases unmatched. The CDR3 DNA sequence: TGCAGCGTTGCCCCTAGCGGGAGTTTCGCAGATACGCAGTATTTT. This codes for CSVAPSGSFADTQYF.

The rearrangement uses TRBV10-3 and TRBJ1-3; unclear D gene. CDR3 size: 11 residues. Trimming cost V 6 bases and J 5 bases, with 5 bases left between them. From germline, CDR1 is ENHRY and CDR2 SYGVKD. Here the CDR3 DNA reads TGTGCCATCAGAGACAGAAACACCATATATTTT. This codes for CAIRDRNTIYF.

V gene TRBV7-2 combines with J gene TRBJ2-5; D is unresolved. CDR3 length: 14 amino acids. Trimming removed 4 bases at V and 3 bases at J, with 12 bases between. The germline gives CDR1 SGHTA, CDR2 FQGNSA. The CDR3 coding sequence is TGTGCCAGCAGCTCCGGTCAATATGAAGAGACCCAGTACTTC. Translated: CASSSGQYEETQYF.

This chain joins TRBV5-1 and TRBJ2-1, with 8 positions matching TRBD1. After removal of 5 bases from V and 10 bases from J, the junction contained 8 bases not matched to a gene. The CDR3 contains 13 residues. Germline values: CDR1 SGHRS, CDR2 YFSETQ. The CDR3 spells CASSARGQQEQFF. In DNA, the CDR3 is TGCGCCAGCAGTGCCAGGGGGCAGCAAGAGCAGTTCTTC.